This T cell receptor (beta chain) was recorded in a study of regulatory T cells in long-lasting Graves disease. Overall study context: Persistence in Graves' disease required over 5 years of antithyroid drugs plus positive TSH receptor antibodies. The study's findings and limits: New patients shared 966 public clonotypes, fewer than the roughly 2,600 shared by persistent patients.

Time point given: persistent/refractory GD, antithyroid drugs over 5 years with positive TRAb. From RNA extracted from PBMCs, the TCR library was made. Arm-PCR of CDR3 regions and iRepertoire HTBI primers were the basis on which TCR beta libraries were built. Source study methods: Taken together, the samples had roughly 56 TRBV and roughly 14 TRBJ segments identified. MiXCR was run by TCRdb on the multiplex PCR reads, yielding one entry per CDR3 protein. Here the V and J calls rest on TCRdb's processing, not on the authors' analysis. The data contain a few hundred thousand distinct CDR3 sequences, roughly 21% of them singletons. Many counts were recorded for this clonotype. The antigen is unknown. The source material was peripheral blood mononuclear cells (PBMCs), sampled when the disease was refractory, from a patient treated with antithyroid drugs. The TCR sequence derives from a female donor with Graves disease.

CDR3 in amino acids: CASSPPERSYYGYTF. The DNA for the CDR3 is TGTGCCAGCAGCCCACCGGAAAGGTCGTACTATGGCTACACCTTC. The chain carries TRBV7-9 and TRBJ1-2, with D unresolved. The CDR3 length is 15 residues. The germline V gene has CDR1 SEHNR and CDR2 FQNEAQ (reference sequence). V was clipped by 5 bases and J by 3 bases, with 16 bases between them.